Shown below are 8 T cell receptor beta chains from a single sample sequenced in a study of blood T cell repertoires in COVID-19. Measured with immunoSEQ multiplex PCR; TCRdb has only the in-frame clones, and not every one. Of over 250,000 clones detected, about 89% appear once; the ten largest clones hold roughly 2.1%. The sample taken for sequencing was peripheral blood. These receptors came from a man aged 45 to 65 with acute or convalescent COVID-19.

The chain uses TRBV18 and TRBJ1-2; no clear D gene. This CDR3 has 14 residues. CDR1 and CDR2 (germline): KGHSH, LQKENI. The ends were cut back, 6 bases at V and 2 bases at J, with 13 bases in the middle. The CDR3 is CASSPDRRNYGYTF. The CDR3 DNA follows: TGTGCCAGCTCCCCCGACCGCAGGAACTATGGCTACACCTTC. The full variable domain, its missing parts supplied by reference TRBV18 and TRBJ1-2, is NAGVMQNPRHLVRRRGQEARLRCSPMKGHSHVYWYRQLPEEGLKFMVYLQKENIIDESGMPKERFSAEFPKEGPSILRIQQVVRGDSAAYFCASSPDRRNYGYTFGSGTRLTVV.

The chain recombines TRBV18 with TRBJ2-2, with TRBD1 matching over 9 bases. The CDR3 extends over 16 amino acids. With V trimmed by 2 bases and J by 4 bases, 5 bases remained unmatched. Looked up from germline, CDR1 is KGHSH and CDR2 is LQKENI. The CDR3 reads CASSPGTGLSTGELFF. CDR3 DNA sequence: TGTGCCAGCTCACCAGGGACAGGGCTGAGCACCGGGGAGCTGTTTTTT.

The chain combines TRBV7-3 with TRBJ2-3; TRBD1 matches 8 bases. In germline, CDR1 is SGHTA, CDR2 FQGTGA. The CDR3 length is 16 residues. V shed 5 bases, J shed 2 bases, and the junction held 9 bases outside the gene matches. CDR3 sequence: CASSRGQGSFTDTQYF. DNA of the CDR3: TGTGCCAGCAGCCGTGGACAGGGAAGTTTCACAGATACGCAGTATTTT.

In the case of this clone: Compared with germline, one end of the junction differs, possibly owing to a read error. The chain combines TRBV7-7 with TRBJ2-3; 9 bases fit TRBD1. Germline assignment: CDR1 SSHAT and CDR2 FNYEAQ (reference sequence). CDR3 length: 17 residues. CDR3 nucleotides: TGTGCTAGCAGCAAAGGCGATTCCGGGACAGGGTCAGATACGCAGTATTTT. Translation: CASSKGDSGTGSDTQYF.

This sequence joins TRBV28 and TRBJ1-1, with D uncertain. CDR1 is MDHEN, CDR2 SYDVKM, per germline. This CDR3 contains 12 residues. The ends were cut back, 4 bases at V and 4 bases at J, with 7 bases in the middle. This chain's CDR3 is CASSSPTTEAFF. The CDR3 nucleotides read TGTGCCAGCAGTTCCCCTACCACTGAAGCTTTCTTT. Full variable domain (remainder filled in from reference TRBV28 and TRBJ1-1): DVKVTQSSRYLVKRTGEKVFLECVQDMDHENMFWYRQDPGLGLRLIYFSYDVKMKEKGDIPEGYSVSREKKERFSLILESASTNQTSMYLCASSSPTTEAFFGQGTRLTVV.

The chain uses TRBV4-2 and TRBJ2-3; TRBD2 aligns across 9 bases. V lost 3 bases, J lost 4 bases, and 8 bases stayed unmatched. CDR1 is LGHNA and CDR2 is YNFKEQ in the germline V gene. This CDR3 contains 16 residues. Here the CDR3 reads CASSQPAGGPPDTQYF. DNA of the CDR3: TGTGCCAGCAGCCAGCCGGCGGGGGGGCCTCCAGATACGCAGTATTTT.

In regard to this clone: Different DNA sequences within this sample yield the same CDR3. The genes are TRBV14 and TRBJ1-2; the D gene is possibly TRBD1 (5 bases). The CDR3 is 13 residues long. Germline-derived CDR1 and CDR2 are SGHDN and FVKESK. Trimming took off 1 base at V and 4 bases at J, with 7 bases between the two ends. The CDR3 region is CASSQVGGYGYTF. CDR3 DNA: TGTGCCAGCAGCCAAGTCGGGGGCTATGGCTACACCTTC.

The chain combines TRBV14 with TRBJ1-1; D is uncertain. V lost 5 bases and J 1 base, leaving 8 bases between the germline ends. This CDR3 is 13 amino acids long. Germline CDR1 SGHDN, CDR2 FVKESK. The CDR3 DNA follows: TGTGCCAGCAGCTGGGAGCGGAACACTGAAGCTTTCTTT. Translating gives CASSWERNTEAFF.